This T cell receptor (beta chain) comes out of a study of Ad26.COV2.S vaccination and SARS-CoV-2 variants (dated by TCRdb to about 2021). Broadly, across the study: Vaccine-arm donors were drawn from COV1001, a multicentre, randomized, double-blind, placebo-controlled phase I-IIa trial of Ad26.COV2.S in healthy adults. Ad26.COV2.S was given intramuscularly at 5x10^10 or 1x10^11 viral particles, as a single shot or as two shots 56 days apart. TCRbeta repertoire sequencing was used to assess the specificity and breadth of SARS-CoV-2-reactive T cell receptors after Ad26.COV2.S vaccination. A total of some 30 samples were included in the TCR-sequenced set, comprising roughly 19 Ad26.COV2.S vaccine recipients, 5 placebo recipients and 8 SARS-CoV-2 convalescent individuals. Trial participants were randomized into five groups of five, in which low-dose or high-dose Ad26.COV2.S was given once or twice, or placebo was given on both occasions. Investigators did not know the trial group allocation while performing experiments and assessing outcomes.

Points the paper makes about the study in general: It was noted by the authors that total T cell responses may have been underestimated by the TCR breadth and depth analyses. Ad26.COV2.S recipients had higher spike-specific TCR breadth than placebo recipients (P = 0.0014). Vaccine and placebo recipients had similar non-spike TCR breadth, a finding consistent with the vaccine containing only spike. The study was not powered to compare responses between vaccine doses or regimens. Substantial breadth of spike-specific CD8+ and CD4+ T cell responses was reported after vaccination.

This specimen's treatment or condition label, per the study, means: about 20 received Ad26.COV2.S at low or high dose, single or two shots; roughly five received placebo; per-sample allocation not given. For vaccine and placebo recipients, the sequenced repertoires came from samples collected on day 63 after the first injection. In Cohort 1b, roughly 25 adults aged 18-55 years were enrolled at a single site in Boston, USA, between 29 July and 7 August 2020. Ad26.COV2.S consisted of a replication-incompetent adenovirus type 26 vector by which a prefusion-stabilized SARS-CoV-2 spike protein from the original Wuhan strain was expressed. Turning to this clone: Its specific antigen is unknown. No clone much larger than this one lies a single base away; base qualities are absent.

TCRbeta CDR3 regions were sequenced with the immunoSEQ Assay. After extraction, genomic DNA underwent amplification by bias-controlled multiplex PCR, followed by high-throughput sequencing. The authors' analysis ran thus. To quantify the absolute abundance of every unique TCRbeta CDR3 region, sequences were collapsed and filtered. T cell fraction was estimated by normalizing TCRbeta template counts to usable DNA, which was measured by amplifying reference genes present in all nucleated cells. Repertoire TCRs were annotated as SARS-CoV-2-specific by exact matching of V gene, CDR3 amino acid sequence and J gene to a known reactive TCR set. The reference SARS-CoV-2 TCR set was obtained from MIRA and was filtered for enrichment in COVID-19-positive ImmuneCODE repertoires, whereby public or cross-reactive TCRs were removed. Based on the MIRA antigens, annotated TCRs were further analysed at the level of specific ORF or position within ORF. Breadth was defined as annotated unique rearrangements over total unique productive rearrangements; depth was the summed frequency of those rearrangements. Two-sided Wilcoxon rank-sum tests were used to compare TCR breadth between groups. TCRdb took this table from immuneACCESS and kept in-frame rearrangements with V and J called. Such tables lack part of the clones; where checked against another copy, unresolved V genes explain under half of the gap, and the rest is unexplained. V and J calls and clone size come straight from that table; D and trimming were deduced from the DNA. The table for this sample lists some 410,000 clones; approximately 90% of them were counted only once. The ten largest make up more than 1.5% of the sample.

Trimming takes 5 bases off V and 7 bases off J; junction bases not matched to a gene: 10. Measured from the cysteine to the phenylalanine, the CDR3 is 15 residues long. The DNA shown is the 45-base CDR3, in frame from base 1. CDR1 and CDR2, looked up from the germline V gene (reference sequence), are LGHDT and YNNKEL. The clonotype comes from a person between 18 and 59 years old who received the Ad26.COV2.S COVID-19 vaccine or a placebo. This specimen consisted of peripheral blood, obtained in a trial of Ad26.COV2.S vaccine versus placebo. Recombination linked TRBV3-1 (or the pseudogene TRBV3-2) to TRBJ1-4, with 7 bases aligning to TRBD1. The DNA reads TGTGCCAGCAGCACGGGAACAGGGGTTGGTGAAAAACTGTTTTTT. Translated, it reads CASSTGTGVGEKLFF.